This TCR beta chain was found in a study of blood T cells in healthy people across ages. Ranging in age from roughly 6 to 100, the donors were healthy Caucasian individuals from Russia. With a J-beta primer mix and a sample-barcoded 5' primer, a second PCR ran about 6 to 11 cycles. TCRdb independently ran MiXCR on the 5' RACE reads; one entry per CDR3 protein. This sample has 700,000 or so distinct CDR3 sequences; around two fifths occur once, and the top ten carry around 30%. This CDR3 comprises 15 residues. Trimming stripped 1 base from V and 2 bases from J, with 11 bases between. Per germline, CDR1 SGDLS and CDR2 YYNGEE.

The chain is built from TRBV9 and TRBJ2-3, with a weak D call TRBD2 (5 bases). This clonotype was sampled from a man older than 75 in good health. The sequencing sample was made of blood. In nucleotides, the CDR3 is TGTGCCAGCAGCGTATCTCCAGCGGACACAGATACGCAGTATTTT. Protein sequence: CASSVSPADTDTQYF.